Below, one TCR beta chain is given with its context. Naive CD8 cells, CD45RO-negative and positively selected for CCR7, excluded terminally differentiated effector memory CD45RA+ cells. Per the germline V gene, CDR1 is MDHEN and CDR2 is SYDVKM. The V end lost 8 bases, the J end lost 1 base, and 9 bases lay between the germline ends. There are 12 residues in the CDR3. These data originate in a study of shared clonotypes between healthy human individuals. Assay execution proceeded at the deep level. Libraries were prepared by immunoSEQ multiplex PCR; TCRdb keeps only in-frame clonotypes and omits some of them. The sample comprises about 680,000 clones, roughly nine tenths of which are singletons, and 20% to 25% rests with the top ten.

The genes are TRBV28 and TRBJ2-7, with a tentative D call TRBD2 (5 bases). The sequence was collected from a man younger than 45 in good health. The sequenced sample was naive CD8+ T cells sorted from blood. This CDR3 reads CASRGWSYEQYF. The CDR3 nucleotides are TGTGCCAGCCGAGGGTGGTCCTACGAGCAGTACTTC.